A selection of T cell receptor beta chains follows, all from one sample in a study of blood T cells in healthy people across ages. A single record per CDR3 protein comes from TCRdb applying MiXCR to the 5' RACE reads. Seen here are around 900,000 distinct CDR3 sequences, 45% to 60% observed once, and the top ten hold about 20%. The sample taken for sequencing was blood. These receptors were collected from a woman aged 60 to 75 in good health. CDR3s include the opening cysteine and the closing phenylalanine or tryptophan. A D gene is named only where the DNA matches it firmly.

V gene: TRBV15; J gene: TRBJ2-3; D gene: NA; CDR3 protein: CATSRNPGEVTDTQYF
V gene: TRBV12-3/TRBV12-4; J gene: TRBJ1-2; D gene: NA; CDR3 protein: CASSLRRVENGYTF
V gene: TRBV20-1; J gene: TRBJ1-2; D gene: NA; CDR3 protein: CSASETNYGYTF
V gene: TRBV7-6; J gene: TRBJ2-3; D gene: NA; CDR3 protein: CASSLDPRAMRDTDTQYF
V gene: TRBV30; J gene: TRBJ2-7; D gene: NA; CDR3 protein: CAWSWGATATYEQYF
V gene: TRBV20-1; J gene: NA; D gene: TRBD2; CDR3 protein: CSARLAGFSYEQYF
V gene: TRBV12-3/TRBV12-4; J gene: TRBJ2-7; D gene: NA; CDR3 protein: CASSRRALSYEQYF
V gene: TRBV6-5; J gene: TRBJ2-1; D gene: NA; CDR3 protein: CASSYKTNHEQFF
V gene: TRBV6-5; J gene: TRBJ2-7; D gene: NA; CDR3 protein: CASSYARYGDEQYF
V gene: TRBV11-2; J gene: TRBJ2-5; D gene: NA; CDR3 protein: CASSLEVGAHQETQYF
V gene: TRBV12-3/TRBV12-4; J gene: TRBJ2-6; D gene: NA; CDR3 protein: CASSSGQPSGANVLTF
V gene: TRBV7-9; J gene: TRBJ2-7; D gene: NA; CDR3 protein: CASSPRRGNEQYF
V gene: TRBV11-2; J gene: TRBJ1-2; D gene: TRBD1; CDR3 protein: CASSCRDRDRDGYTF
V gene: TRBV6-2/TRBV6-3; J gene: TRBJ2-7; D gene: NA; CDR3 protein: CASKPQGSYEQYF
V gene: TRBV7-9; J gene: TRBJ1-1; D gene: NA; CDR3 protein: CASSKNTEAFF
V gene: TRBV6-6; J gene: NA; D gene: TRBD2; CDR3 protein: CASSYPKLAGANEQYF
V gene: TRBV30; J gene: TRBJ2-3; D gene: TRBD2; CDR3 protein: CAWSITTSGRSDTQYF
V gene: TRBV7-2; J gene: TRBJ1-2; D gene: NA; CDR3 protein: CASSLFPGAGVDYGYTF
V gene: TRBV3-1; J gene: TRBJ1-5; D gene: NA; CDR3 protein: CASSHGDQPQHF
V gene: TRBV2; J gene: TRBJ2-5; D gene: TRBD1; CDR3 protein: CASERRGGQGQETQYF
V gene: TRBV20-1; J gene: TRBJ1-1; D gene: NA; CDR3 protein: CSARRGTGPEAFF
V gene: TRBV5-1; J gene: TRBJ2-6; D gene: NA; CDR3 protein: CASSLVFVFSGANVLTF
V gene: TRBV4-3; J gene: TRBJ2-5; D gene: NA; CDR3 protein: CASSQAGDQETQYF
V gene: TRBV7-8; J gene: TRBJ2-7; D gene: NA; CDR3 protein: CASKGGRLAGEQYF
V gene: TRBV12-3/TRBV12-4; J gene: TRBJ2-5; D gene: NA; CDR3 protein: CASSPRISEFQETQYF